This T cell receptor beta chain was documented in a study of breast tumors, draining lymph nodes, adjacent tissues. Notes on this clonotype: Its antigen is undetermined.

Notes on the study in general: Luminal-like breast cancer showed significantly higher tumor–nontumor repertoire similarity than basal-like. Compared with lymph nodes, tumors were less diverse; compared with nontumor tissue, more.

TCRdb reprocessed the multiplex PCR reads with MiXCR, giving one entry per CDR3 protein. The sample lists tens of thousands of distinct CDR3 sequences, more than 20% occurring once. V trimming: 2 bases; J trimming: 6 bases; junction bases outside the gene matches: 3. The CDR3 length is 14 residues. The rearrangement links TRBV12-3 or TRBV12-4 to TRBJ1-4; 7 bases agree with TRBD1. This TCR derives from a female donor with breast cancer. Some clones in this sample may be carry-over from other donors' samples. Sequencing was performed on breast tumor tissue. CDR3 DNA: TGTGCCAGCAGTTTAACCGGGACAGATGAAAAACTGTTTTTT. This gives the protein CASSLTGTDEKLFF.